These T cell receptor beta chains were read from a single sample in a study of cytomegalovirus exposure and HLA in healthy donors. Sequencing was performed with immunoSEQ multiplex PCR; in TCRdb, only in-frame clones are kept and a portion is missing. The repertoire holds about 160,000 clones, with around four fifths as singletons. Source material: PBMCs. These receptors all stem from a girl aged 2-10 years in good health and CMV-seropositive. CDR3s include the opening cysteine and the closing phenylalanine or tryptophan. Each record gives: D gene, J gene, clone size, V gene, CDR3 DNA, CDR3 protein. D genes are given only for firm matches. Size is stated for part of the rows, as once, few or many counts, or as a class when the clone is expanded.

>TRBD1|TRBJ1-1|few|TRBV5-4
TGTGCCAGCAGCGAGAACTCGACAGGGGTGTACACTGAAGCTTTCTTT
CASSENSTGVYTEAFF
>-|TRBJ2-3|-|TRBV7-3
TGTGCCAGCAGCTTACAGGGGATGGGGTCCACAGATACGCAGTATTTT
CASSLQGMGSTDTQYF
>-|TRBJ2-1|-|TRBV19
TGTGCCAGTAGTATTCGGCAGACCAGCGCAGATTACAATGAGCAGTTCTTC
CASSIRQTSADYNEQFF
>TRBD1|TRBJ2-2|-|TRBV7-3
TGTGCCAGCAGCTTGGACAGGGAATTGACCGGGGAGCTGTTTTTT
CASSLDRELTGELFF
>-|TRBJ2-2|-|TRBV28
TGTGCCAGCAGTTTATCCGGGAGTACCTTGAACACCGGGGAGCTGTTTTTT
CASSLSGSTLNTGELFF
>-|TRBJ1-1|-|TRBV5-1
TGCGCCAGCAGCTTGTTAACTCCTCGGAACACTGAAGCTTTCTTT
CASSLLTPRNTEAFF
>TRBD2|TRBJ2-5|once|TRBV15
TGTGCCACCAGCAGGCGGGGGTCTAGCGGGAGGGGCGACCAAGAGACCCAGTACTTC
CATSRRGSSGRGDQETQYF
>TRBD1|TRBJ1-4|-|TRBV7-9
TGTGCCAGCAGCATTCTGGACAGGGACTTTAATGAAAAACTGTTTTTT
CASSILDRDFNEKLFF
>TRBD2|TRBJ2-5|once|TRBV19
TGTGCCAGTAGTCGCGGACTAGCGGGAGGAGAGACCCAGTACTTC
CASSRGLAGGETQYF
>TRBD1|TRBJ1-4|-|TRBV5-4
TGTGCCAGCAGTCGGACAGGCGCTACAACTAATGAAAAACTGTTTTTT
CASSRTGATTNEKLFF
>-|TRBJ2-7|-|TRBV7-9
TGTGCCAGCAGCGTTTATTACGAGCAGTACTTC
CASSVYYEQYF
>-|TRBJ2-5|few|TRBV10-2
TGCGCCAGCAGTGAGGGGGCTGGGGAGACCCAGTACTTC
CASSEGAGETQYF
>-|TRBJ1-2|-|TRBV28
TGTGCCAGCAGACTCGACACTAACTATGGCTACACCTTC
CASRLDTNYGYTF
>-|TRBJ1-1|-|TRBV30
TGTGCCTGGATGACAGGAAGAGACACTGAAGCTTTCTTT
CAWMTGRDTEAFF
>TRBD1|TRBJ1-3|-|TRBV7-9
TGTGCCAGCAGCTTTGGACAGGGGGCTGGAAACACCATATATTTT
CASSFGQGAGNTIYF
>-|TRBJ2-3|-|TRBV7-6
TGTGCCAGCAGCTTAGCGCTGGAGGGGGATACGCAGTATTTT
CASSLALEGDTQYF
>-|TRBJ1-5|-|TRBV27
TGTGCCAGCAGCTGGGCCTCCCGGGGTCAGCCCCAGCATTTT
CASSWASRGQPQHF
>-|TRBJ2-1|-|TRBV7-9
TGTGCCAGCAGCCAGGGCCCTAGCTCCTACAATGAGCAGTTCTTC
CASSQGPSSYNEQFF
>TRBD1|TRBJ2-4|-|TRBV4-1
TGCGCCAGCAGCCAAGATGTAAGGGGGCGGATGGCGCTAGCCAAAAACATTCAGTACTTC
CASSQDVRGRMALAKNIQYF
>-|TRBJ2-5|-|TRBV19
TGTGCCAGTAGTATAGGGGACTTATTGCAGGAGACCCAGTACTTC
CASSIGDLLQETQYF
>-|TRBJ2-1|-|TRBV7-2
TGTGCCAGCTTGAAGGGACTTGGCTCCTACAATGAGCAGTTCTTC
CASLKGLGSYNEQFF
>-|TRBJ2-3|few|TRBV7-8
TGTGCCAGCAGCTTAATATCCAGATCCACAGATACGCAGTATTTT
CASSLISRSTDTQYF